This TCR beta chain was obtained from a study of beta chain features in type 1 diabetes. This clone was counted many times. The CDR3 is made up of 12 amino acids. Trimming left V 7 bases short and J 3 bases short, with 9 bases between. Per the germline V gene, CDR1 is SNHLY and CDR2 is FYNNEI. Of the isolated RNA, all was reverse transcribed, and so the sequenced material was expressed TCRB transcripts. Read counts averaged roughly 3.7 million for samples of naive, central memory and regulatory T cells. The data were produced by immunoSEQ multiplex PCR, yet TCRdb's version contains in-frame clones alone and is incomplete. The repertoire holds around 300,000 clones, under 8.5% seen once, with over 0.8% in the top ten. Via the markers CD45RO/CCR7/CD25/CD127/CD95/CD27, stem cell-like memory, regulatory, central memory and naive CD4+ cells were sorted.

This receptor was identified in a woman under 30 in good health. This chain joins TRBV2 and TRBJ2-5; D remains unclear. Sequencing used central memory CD4+ T cells from blood. The chain's CDR3 is CASTLTKETQYF. The CDR3 nucleotides are TGTGCCAGCACCCTCACAAAAGAGACCCAGTACTTC.